Below, 5 T cell receptor beta chains from the same sample are listed, as sequenced in a study of siplizumab effects on memory and regulatory T cells (dated by TCRdb to 2018 to 2020). Receptors were amplified or captured by the immunoSEQ multiplex PCR assay. In TCRdb, the immuneACCESS table is reduced to in-frame sequences with V and J assigned. These tables do not hold every clone; where another copy was compared, an unresolved V gene accounts for under half, and the others remain unexplained. Recorded for this sample are just over 60,000 clones; about 80% of them occurred a single time. Clones ranked in the top ten supply approximately 0.38% of the sample. What was sequenced was memory CD4+ T cells sorted from blood. Reading the label with the study, this specimen's cell subset or site is: unstimulated CD4+ memory T cells. All receptors come from a human donor in good health.

The V gene is TRBV7-9, the J gene TRBJ2-3; unclear D gene. The CDR3 extends over 12 amino acids. Germline V CDR1 and CDR2: SEHNR, FQNEAQ (reference sequence). With 7 bases removed from V and 2 bases from J, the gap between germline ends came to 7 bases. Here the CDR3 reads CASTPVTDTQYF. CDR3 DNA: TGTGCCAGCACCCCCGTCACAGATACGCAGTATTTT.

The V gene is TRBV6-5, the J gene TRBJ2-2; 7 bases align to TRBD2. Germline-derived CDR1 and CDR2 are MNHEY and SVGAGI. V shed 6 bases, J shed 2 bases, and the junction held 6 bases outside the gene matches. This CDR3 region has 15 residues. The CDR3 reads CASRWEGTNTGELFF. DNA for the CDR3: TGTGCCAGCAGGTGGGAGGGTACAAACACCGGGGAGCTGTTTTTT.

The chain carries TRBV5-1 and TRBJ1-1, with D uncertain. The germline CDR1 and CDR2 sequences are SGHRS and YFSETQ. Deletions cut 0 bases from V and 1 base from J, with 7 bases between. CDR3 size: 14 residues. CDR3 DNA: TGCGCCAGCAGCTTGGAGGCACAGAACACTGAAGCTTTCTTT. This encodes CASSLEAQNTEAFF.

The chain recombines TRBV28 with TRBJ1-4; no clear D gene. The CDR3 covers 13 residues. CDR1 MDHEN and CDR2 SYDVKM come from the germline V gene. Trimming removed 6 bases from V and 8 bases from J, with 13 bases in between. The CDR3 bases are TGTGCCAGCAGCGGGCAGGTAAACGAAAAACTGTTTTTT. It yields the protein CASSGQVNEKLFF.

The rearrangement uses TRBV4-1 and TRBJ2-5; D possibly matches TRBD1 or TRBD2 (5 bases each). Germline-derived CDR1 and CDR2 are MGHRA and YSYEKL. V shed 4 bases and J shed 1 base, with 10 bases lying between them. This CDR3 spans 14 amino acids. The CDR3 nucleotides read TGCGCCAGCAGCCGGGACGGCCTCCAAGAGACCCAGTACTTC. Amino acids: CASSRDGLQETQYF.